This TCR beta chain originates from a study of shared clonotypes between healthy human individuals. Study context: Each donor's CD4 naive and CD4 memory cells filled three plates apiece, CD8 naive two, and CD8 memory one.

This CDR3 has 16 amino acids. CDR1 and CDR2 from the germline V gene are SGHVS and FNYEAQ. J lost 4 bases, V lost 3 bases, and 6 bases had no gene match. General study findings and limits: Richness estimates generally favored naive over memory subsets.

Assay runs were performed at deep level. Study processing details: As immunoSEQ supplied junction-only sequences (without quality scores), filtering differed. Some clones are missing from TCRdb's copy, which holds only in-frame ones; the method was immunoSEQ multiplex PCR. That table is the source of V, J and clone size, and D and trimming were worked out from the DNA. Among about 1 million clones listed, about 76% were seen once. Remarks on this clone: Its antigen is unidentified.

The origin of this receptor is a man aged 18-30 years in good health. Input material: memory CD4+ T cells sorted from blood. Subset described: CD45RA-negative fraction. This chain links TRBV7-6 with TRBJ2-5; 12 bases match TRBD2. The CDR3 protein is CASSFRLAGEGETQYF. CDR3 in DNA: TGTGCCAGCAGCTTTAGACTAGCGGGAGAGGGAGAGACCCAGTACTTC. Together with reference TRBV7-6 and TRBJ2-5, the CDR3 gives the full variable domain: GAGVSQSPRYKVTKRGQDVALRCDPISGHVSLYWYRQALGQGPEFLTYFNYEAQQDKSGLPNDRFSAERPEGSISTLTIQRTEQRDSAMYRCASSFRLAGEGETQYFGPGTRLLVL.